This TCR beta chain was captured in a study of yellow fever vaccine responses in identical twins (dated by TCRdb to 2016 to 2018). In the study overall: In identical twins, the study followed T cell clones that responded to the vaccine with precision.

Receptor libraries were prepared by RT-PCR. The reads were generated on an Illumina HiSeq 2500. The public reads were run again by TCRdb, first through fastp at Q25 and then through MiXCR, and only productive beta chains were kept. A single entry per CDR3 protein holds the most common genes and DNA from its merged rows. Recorded for this sample are 30,000 to 40,000 distinct CDR3 sequences; 45% to 65% of them occurred a single time. Of the sample, about 4.5% is held by the ten largest clones. Notes on this clonotype: It has no known antigen specificity. It has no much larger one-base neighbor in the sample; base qualities were not kept.

What the work shows at the level of the full study, not this receptor alone: The authors reported that the T cell response to vaccination in identical twins appeared partly convergent and partly personalized.

The germline V gene provides CDR1 LGHNA and CDR2 YSLEER. Inclusive of the bounding cysteine and phenylalanine, the CDR3 is 16 residues long. Just the 48-base CDR3 DNA is kept, in frame starting at base 1. The junction shows trimming of 2 bases on V and 8 bases on J, plus 19 bases between the germline ends. The sequencing used T cells from blood (PBMCs), unsorted or a sorted subset (not recorded which), collected before or after yellow fever vaccination (not recorded which). The chain links TRBV4-3 with TRBJ2-1; TRBD2 might be the D gene, on 7 matching bases. This TCR was sampled from a woman aged 18-29 years who received the yellow fever vaccine. Donor details come from another sample of the same person, matched by shared clones. The CDR3 amino acid sequence is: CASSQPGGGAEYEQFF. The nucleotide sequence is given as TGCGCCAGCAGCCAACCTGGAGGGGGGGCTGAGTATGAGCAGTTCTTC.